This entry lists 20 T cell receptor beta chains sequenced from one sample in a study of CD8 T cell repertoires and HIV-1 epitope variants. Antigens for these TCRs are unknown. Libraries were prepared by immunoSEQ multiplex PCR; TCRdb keeps only in-frame clonotypes and omits some of them. The sample lists several thousand clones; about 65% were seen once. The source material was cultured CD8+ T cells derived from PBMCs. These receptor sequences come from a male donor with HIV.

This chain uses TRBV19 with TRBJ2-7; 9 positions agree with TRBD1. Trimming took 5 bases from V and 3 from J; bases not matched to a gene: 2. The CDR3 is 13 residues long. Germline V gene sequence: CDR1 LNHDA, CDR2 SQIVND (reference sequence). The CDR3 is CASSLDRGYEQYF. Here the CDR3 DNA reads TGTGCCAGTAGTCTGGACAGGGGCTACGAGCAGTACTTC.

The chain has TRBV5-8 and TRBJ1-2; 9 bases fit TRBD1. V shed 4 bases and J 5 bases; nucleotides not matched to a gene: 9. Germline V CDR1 and CDR2: SGHTS, YDEGEE. The CDR3 length is 15 residues. CDR3 sequence reads: CASSLGQGIPYGYTF. CDR3 nucleotide sequence: TGTGCCAGCAGCCTGGGACAGGGAATTCCTTATGGCTACACCTTC.

This clone was seen just once. The gene calls are TRBV11-2 and TRBJ2-1, with D perhaps TRBD1 or TRBD2 (5 bases each). The CDR3 has 14 residues. V lost 1 base and J 6 bases, leaving 10 bases between the germline ends. From germline, CDR1 is SGHAT and CDR2 FQNNGV. The chain's CDR3 is CASSLVGGGNEQFF. The CDR3 DNA is TGTGCCAGCAGCTTAGTTGGGGGTGGCAATGAGCAGTTCTTC.

This clone was observed a few times. This sequence joins TRBV28 and TRBJ2-3; 9 positions agree with TRBD1. Germline V gene sequence: CDR1 MDHEN, CDR2 SYDVKM. The CDR3 covers 16 residues. Trimming took 5 bases from V and 3 from J; bases not matched to a gene: 9. CDR3 sequence reads: CASSPAHRGQTDTQYF. The CDR3 coding sequence is TGTGCCAGCAGTCCGGCCCACAGGGGGCAGACAGATACGCAGTATTTT. Variable domain in full (rest from reference TRBV28 and TRBJ2-3): DVKVTQSSRYLVKRTGEKVFLECVQDMDHENMFWYRQDPGLGLRLIYFSYDVKMKEKGDIPEGYSVSREKKERFSLILESASTNQTSMYLCASSPAHRGQTDTQYFGPGTRLTVL.

This chain links TRBV11-3 with TRBJ2-1; weak D call: TRBD2 (6 bases). Deletions cut 3 bases from V and 6 bases from J, with 9 bases between. The germline gives CDR1 SGHNT, CDR2 YENEEA. CDR3 length equals 13 residues. The CDR3 DNA sequence: TGTGCCAGCAGCTTTGAGGGAGGCAATGAGCAGTTCTTC. This translates into CASSFEGGNEQFF.

CDR3 sequence: CASSLPRSGGVYGTDTQYF. DNA for the CDR3: TGTGCCAGCAGCTTGCCCAGGAGCGGGGGGGTATATGGCACAGATACGCAGTATTTT. V gene TRBV7-9 combines with J gene TRBJ2-3, with TRBD2 matching over 10 bases. CDR3 length: 19 residues. V was clipped by 3 bases and J by 1 base; unmatched bases: 13. Germline CDR1 SEHNR, CDR2 FQNEAQ (reference sequence).

This clone was recorded a few times. The V call is TRBV5-4, the J call TRBJ2-1; 8 bases are a match to TRBD2. Germline values: CDR1 SGHNT, CDR2 YYREEE (reference sequence). The CDR3 is 15 amino acids. The trim removed 0 bases at V and 8 bases at J, leaving 7 bases unmatched. The CDR3 loop reads CASSLAAGGGDEQFF. CDR3 coding DNA: TGTGCCAGCAGCTTGGCTGCGGGGGGCGGGGATGAGCAGTTCTTC.

In its sample, this clone was seen a few times. The chain joins TRBV13 to TRBJ1-3; D not resolved. Germline V gene data show CDR1 as PRHDT and CDR2 as FYEKMQ (reference sequence). The V gene lost 5 bases and the J gene lost 3 bases, with 8 bases spanning the gap. CDR3 length: 13 residues. The DNA for the CDR3 is TGTGCCAGCAGCCTCTTGGATGGAAACACCATATATTTT. It codes for CASSLLDGNTIYF.

This sequence joins TRBV27 and TRBJ1-5, with D hard to call. CDR1 and CDR2 (germline): MNHEY, SMNVEV (reference sequence). This CDR3 contains 16 residues. Trimming took off 2 bases at V and 0 bases at J, with 11 bases between the two ends. The CDR3 nucleotides read TGTGCCAGCAGTTTAAGGAGGGCAGATAGCAATCAGCCCCAGCATTTT. This codes for CASSLRRADSNQPQHF.

The chain links TRBV5-6 to TRBJ2-1, with TRBD2 identical over 7 bases. The V gene's germline CDR1 is SGHDT and CDR2 YYEEEE. J was trimmed by 2 bases and V by 0 bases; bases with no gene match: 5. The CDR3 spans 16 residues. The CDR3 protein is CASSLAGEGPYNEQFF. The DNA for the CDR3 is TGTGCCAGCAGCTTGGCCGGGGAGGGCCCCTACAATGAGCAGTTCTTC.

This sequence joins TRBV15 and TRBJ2-1; 10 bases map to TRBD1. Germline V gives CDR1 LNHNV, CDR2 YYDKDF (reference sequence). The CDR3 is 13 amino acids. V was clipped by 7 bases and J by 7 bases; unmatched bases: 4. The CDR3 DNA reads as TGTGCCACCACCCTGGACAGGGGGAATGAGCAGTTCTTC. It translates to CATTLDRGNEQFF.

A note on this clone: At one of its ends the junction is not consistent with the germline gene, which may arise from a read error. The V and J genes are TRBV29-1 and TRBJ2-7; D is possibly TRBD1 (7 bases). The CDR3 is 14 residues long. Looked up from germline, CDR1 is SQVTM and CDR2 is ANQGSEA. The CDR3, as DNA: TGCAGCGTAGAAGGTCAGGGGGGCCCCTACGAGCAGTACTTC. Protein: CSVEGQGGPYEQYF.

The chain combines TRBV7-8 with TRBJ2-4; tentatively, D is TRBD2 (6 bases). The CDR3 consists of 15 residues. With 4 bases removed from V and 9 bases from J, the gap between germline ends came to 19 bases. Germline values: CDR1 SGHVS, CDR2 FQNEAQ. DNA of the CDR3: TGTGCCAGCAGCTCCCCGGGGAGCGGGCGGGTCATTCAGTACTTC. Translated: CASSSPGSGRVIQYF.

The rearrangement uses TRBV28 and TRBJ2-3; no clear D. The V end lost 2 bases, the J end lost 2 bases, and 2 bases lay between the germline ends. Germline V gives CDR1 MDHEN, CDR2 SYDVKM. The CDR3 loop spans 12 amino acids. CDR3 coding DNA: TGTGCCAGCAGTTTACACACAGATACGCAGTATTTT. Translation gives CASSLHTDTQYF.

V usage is TRBV4-3 and J usage is TRBJ1-5; no clear D. Germline CDR1 is LGHNA and CDR2 is YSLEER. V was clipped by 1 base and J by 6 bases, with 10 bases between them. The CDR3 consists of 14 residues. The CDR3 sequence is CASSQAPGPQPQHF. The DNA for the CDR3 is TGCGCCAGCAGCCAAGCGCCGGGCCCTCAGCCCCAGCATTTT.

This chain connects TRBV7-9 to TRBJ2-5; TRBD1 agrees at 9 bases. The length of the CDR3 is 16 residues. With 5 bases clipped from V and 1 base from J, the junction kept 8 bases outside the gene matches. Germline lookup yields CDR1 SEHNR and CDR2 FQNEAQ (reference sequence). The CDR3 DNA reads as TGTGCCAGCAGCCGCCTTGAACAGGGGGCCCAAGAGACCCAGTACTTC. It yields the protein CASSRLEQGAQETQYF.

The chain has TRBV5-1 and TRBJ1-1; D gene uncertain. This CDR3 comprises 16 residues. V lost 1 base, J lost 0 bases, and 13 bases lay in between. The V gene's germline CDR1 is SGHRS and CDR2 YFSETQ. CDR3: CASSLIPPTLNTEAFF. As DNA, the CDR3 is TGCGCCAGCAGCTTGATCCCGCCCACCTTGAACACTGAAGCTTTCTTT.

The chain couples TRBV6-1 to TRBJ2-1; D not resolved. CDR1 MNHNS and CDR2 SASEGT come from the germline V gene. This CDR3 has 12 amino acids. The germline V and J ends were trimmed by 10 bases and 2 bases, with 9 bases remaining between them. The CDR3 DNA reads TGTGCCACCCTGCAACCCTACAATGAGCAGTTCTTC. Protein product: CATLQPYNEQFF.

The chain carries TRBV6-1 and TRBJ1-1; no clear D. This CDR3 has 14 amino acids. Germline V gene data show CDR1 as MNHNS and CDR2 as SASEGT. The V end was cut by 2 bases, the J end by 7 bases, with 14 bases between. The CDR3 DNA is TGTGCCAGCAGTGAATGGGTCGGAGATTTTGAAGCTTTCTTT. This encodes CASSEWVGDFEAFF.

This sequence joins TRBV27 and TRBJ2-7, with D possibly being TRBD1 or TRBD2 (5 bases each). The V gene's germline CDR1 is MNHEY and CDR2 SMNVEV (reference sequence). CDR3 length: 16 residues. Trimming removed 0 bases from V and 2 bases from J, with 14 bases in between. CDR3 loop: CASSLSMGELTYEQYF. Here the CDR3 DNA reads TGTGCCAGCAGTTTATCGATGGGGGAGTTAACCTACGAGCAGTACTTC.